Shown below are 15 T cell receptor beta chains from a single sample sequenced in a study of blood T cell repertoires in COVID-19. The data were produced by immunoSEQ multiplex PCR, yet TCRdb's version contains in-frame clones alone and is incomplete. The table lists approximately 75,000 clones, less than 90% of them singletons, with 10% to 15% in the top ten. The sequencing input was peripheral blood. These receptors were obtained from a man in his forties or fifties with COVID-19, enrolled during active disease.

This chain connects TRBV28 to TRBJ2-1; the D gene is possibly TRBD2 (5 bases). Trimming cost V 6 bases and J 10 bases, with 13 bases left between them. This CDR3 is built from 12 residues. CDR1 and CDR2 from the germline V gene are MDHEN and SYDVKM. The CDR3 DNA reads as TGTGCCAGCAGCCGGGGTAGGTTAGAGCAGTTCTTC. This sequence encodes CASSRGRLEQFF.

By proportion, this clone is medium-sized (0.01 to 0.1%). This chain uses TRBV6-5 with TRBJ1-5; TRBD1 aligns across 8 bases. Germline CDR1 reads MNHEY; CDR2 reads SVGAGI. This CDR3 is 14 amino acids long. Trimming took 6 bases from V and 3 from J; bases not matched to a gene: 4. CDR3 sequence reads: CASSRGPDNQPQHF. In DNA form, the CDR3 reads TGTGCCAGCAGCAGGGGGCCCGACAATCAGCCCCAGCATTTT.

The V gene is TRBV20-1, the J gene TRBJ2-7; D unclear. This CDR3 contains 11 residues. Trimming removed 5 bases at V and 2 bases at J, with 7 bases between. CDR1 and CDR2 from the germline V gene are DFQATT and SNEGSKA (reference sequence). CDR3 amino acids: CSAVTAYEQYF. The DNA of the CDR3 is TGCAGTGCTGTAACGGCCTACGAGCAGTACTTC.

The chain has TRBV6-5 and TRBJ2-5; 8 bases are a match to TRBD1. There are 14 residues in the CDR3. CDR1 MNHEY and CDR2 SVGAGI come from the germline V gene. Trimming took 2 bases from V and 7 from J; bases not matched to a gene: 6. The CDR3 region has the DNA TGTGCCAGCAGTTACCGGACAGGGTTGGGGACCCAGTACTTC. Residues: CASSYRTGLGTQYF.

This clone showed up just once. The V and J genes are TRBV11-2 and TRBJ2-3; D remains unclear. The CDR3 has 12 residues. V was cut by 6 bases and J by 0 bases, with 4 bases left in between. Germline V gene lookup returns CDR1 SGHAT and CDR2 FQNNGV. Here the CDR3 reads CASSRSTDTQYF. The CDR3, as DNA: TGTGCCAGCAGTCGTAGCACAGATACGCAGTATTTT.

The gene calls are TRBV30 and TRBJ2-2, with a weak D call TRBD1 (6 bases). CDR1 GTSNPN and CDR2 SVGIG come from the germline V gene (reference sequence). V lost 2 bases to trimming and J lost 7 bases, with 17 bases between them. The CDR3 loop spans 15 amino acids. CDR3 amino acids: CAWSLNRDYIGELFF. The CDR3, as DNA: TGTGCCTGGAGTCTTAACAGGGATTATATCGGGGAGCTGTTTTTT.

V gene TRBV6-5 combines with J gene TRBJ1-1; D is uncertain. The length of the CDR3 is 14 residues. Looked up from germline, CDR1 is MNHEY and CDR2 is SVGAGI. Between the trimmed V and J ends, which lost 3 bases and 0 bases, there was a span of 8 bases. CDR3: CASSYNIVNTEAFF. The DNA of the CDR3 is TGTGCCAGCAGTTATAATATCGTGAACACTGAAGCTTTCTTT.

The rearrangement links TRBV18 to TRBJ2-2; no clear D gene. The V and J ends lost 3 bases and 0 bases respectively, with 11 bases between them. Germline-derived CDR1 and CDR2 are KGHSH and LQKENI. The CDR3 is made up of 16 amino acids. CDR3 in amino acids: CASSPNTPSNTGELFF. In DNA, the CDR3 is TGTGCCAGCTCACCGAACACCCCGTCGAACACCGGGGAGCTGTTTTTT.

This clone was recorded a few times. The rearrangement links TRBV18 to TRBJ2-2, with a tentative D call TRBD1 (6 bases). Germline lookup yields CDR1 KGHSH and CDR2 LQKENI. This CDR3 spans 18 amino acids. V gave up 5 bases and J gave up 0 bases, with 19 bases separating them. As DNA, the CDR3 is TGTGCCAGCTCAGGGATACGGGACACCCTCGCGAACACCGGGGAGCTGTTTTTT. This codes for CASSGIRDTLANTGELFF.

This chain joins TRBV3-1 (or the pseudogene TRBV3-2) and TRBJ2-3; tentatively, D is TRBD2 (7 bases). The V end was cut by 1 base, the J end by 7 bases, with 24 bases between. CDR3 length: 18 amino acids. CDR1 LGHDT and CDR2 YNNKEL come from the germline V gene (reference sequence). The CDR3, as DNA: TGTGCCAGCAGCCAAGGGTCCTCGAGGGGGGGAGAGGGGCATACGCAGTATTTT. This sequence encodes CASSQGSSRGGEGHTQYF.

The chain combines TRBV9 with TRBJ2-3; 9 nucleotides line up with TRBD2. Unmatched junction bases numbered 6, after V lost 4 bases and J lost 3 bases. Germline V gives CDR1 SGDLS, CDR2 YYNGEE. This CDR3 is built from 15 residues. The CDR3 is CASSPRLAVTDTQYF. The CDR3 DNA reads TGTGCCAGCAGCCCCCGACTAGCGGTAACAGATACGCAGTATTTT.

The chain uses TRBV6-1 and TRBJ2-7; tentatively, D is TRBD2 (6 bases). The CDR3 has 14 residues. Germline lookup yields CDR1 MNHNS and CDR2 SASEGT. Trimming left V 3 bases short and J 3 bases short, with 12 bases between. The CDR3 DNA follows: TGTGCCAGCAGTGAGGGGGAGGAACTCTACGAGCAGTACTTC. Protein product: CASSEGEELYEQYF.

V is TRBV4-3 and J is TRBJ2-1; the D gene is possibly TRBD1 (5 bases). The CDR3 runs to 17 residues. The V and J ends lost 4 bases and 0 bases respectively, with 16 bases between them. CDR1 and CDR2 (germline): LGHNA, YSLEER. DNA for the CDR3: TGCGCCAGCAGCCTATACTACAGGTCGAGCTCCTACAATGAGCAGTTCTTC. The encoded protein is CASSLYYRSSSYNEQFF.

This chain connects TRBV5-6 to TRBJ2-1; 7 bases map to TRBD1. The CDR3 loop spans 15 amino acids. Germline V CDR1 and CDR2: SGHDT, YYEEEE. Trimming at V came to 0 bases and at J to 5 bases, leaving 5 bases not matched to a gene. The CDR3 here is CASSLAQGRHNEQFF. The CDR3 nucleotides are TGTGCCAGCAGCTTGGCACAGGGGCGACACAATGAGCAGTTCTTC.

The V gene is TRBV30, the J gene TRBJ2-3, with D unclear. CDR1 and CDR2 from the germline V gene are GTSNPN and SVGIG (reference sequence). The CDR3 covers 11 residues. Trimming left V 2 bases short and J 5 bases short, with 5 bases between. CDR3 coding DNA: TGTGCCTGGAGTCCCCAAGATACGCAGTATTTT. Translation: CAWSPQDTQYF. Looking up the rest from reference TRBV30 and TRBJ2-3 gives the full variable domain: SQTIHQWPATLVQPVGSPLSLECTVEGTSNPNLYWYRQAAGRGLQLLFYSVGIGQISSEVPQNLSASRPQDRQFILSSKKLLLSDSGFYLCAWSPQDTQYFGPGTRLTVL.